This T cell receptor (beta chain) came from a study of cytomegalovirus exposure and HLA in healthy donors. For this clone: Its matching antigen is unknown.

As for the donors, each was a healthy bone marrow donor. The primer mix had 60 Vbeta and 13 Jbeta primers. Only in-frame clones appear in the TCRdb table, and some are missing; sequencing was by immunoSEQ multiplex PCR. The sample has about 300,000 clones, 70% to 90% seen once. Germline V gene lookup returns CDR1 LNHDA and CDR2 SQIVND (reference sequence). This CDR3 contains 15 residues. V was pared by 1 base and J by 3 bases, with 11 bases between. General observations from the study: 87-base-pair reads could not separate some V segments, including TRBV6-2 and TRBV6-3. Highly shared sequence variants in one cluster were likely a sequencing artifact.

This chain uses TRBV19 with TRBJ2-3, with a weak D call TRBD2 (5 bases). Sequences were obtained from PBMCs. The clonotype was recovered from a man aged 35-49 years in good health and CMV-seropositive. CDR3 sequence: CASSIGRGGTDTQYF. As DNA, the CDR3 is TGTGCCAGTAGTATAGGGCGTGGCGGGACAGATACGCAGTATTTT.